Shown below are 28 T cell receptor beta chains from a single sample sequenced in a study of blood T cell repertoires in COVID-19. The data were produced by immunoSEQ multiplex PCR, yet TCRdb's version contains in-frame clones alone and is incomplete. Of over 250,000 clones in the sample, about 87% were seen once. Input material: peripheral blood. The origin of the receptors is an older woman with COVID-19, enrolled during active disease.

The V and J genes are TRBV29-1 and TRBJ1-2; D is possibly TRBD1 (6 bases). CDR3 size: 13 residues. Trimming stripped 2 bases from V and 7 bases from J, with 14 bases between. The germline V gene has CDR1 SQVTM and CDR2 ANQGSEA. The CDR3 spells CSVEFQGFGGYTF. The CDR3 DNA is TGCAGCGTTGAATTTCAGGGGTTTGGTGGCTACACCTTC.

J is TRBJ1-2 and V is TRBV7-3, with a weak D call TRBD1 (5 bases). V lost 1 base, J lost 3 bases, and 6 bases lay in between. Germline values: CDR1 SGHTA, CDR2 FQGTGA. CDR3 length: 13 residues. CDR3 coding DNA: TGTGCCAGCAGCTTAAGGGGGGACTATGGCTACACCTTC. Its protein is CASSLRGDYGYTF.

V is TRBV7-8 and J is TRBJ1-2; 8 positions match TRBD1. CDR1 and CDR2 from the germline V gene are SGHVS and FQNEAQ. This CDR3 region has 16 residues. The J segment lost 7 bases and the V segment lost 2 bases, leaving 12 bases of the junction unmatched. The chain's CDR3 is CASSLNYGTGTFGYTF. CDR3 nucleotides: TGTGCCAGCAGCTTAAACTATGGGACAGGCACTTTTGGCTACACCTTC.

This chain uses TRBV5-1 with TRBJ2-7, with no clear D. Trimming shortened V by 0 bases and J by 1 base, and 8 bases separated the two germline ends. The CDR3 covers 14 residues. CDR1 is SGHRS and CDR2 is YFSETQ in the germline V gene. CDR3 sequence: CASSLVAQSYEQYF. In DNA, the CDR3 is TGCGCCAGCAGCTTGGTGGCTCAGTCCTACGAGCAGTACTTC.

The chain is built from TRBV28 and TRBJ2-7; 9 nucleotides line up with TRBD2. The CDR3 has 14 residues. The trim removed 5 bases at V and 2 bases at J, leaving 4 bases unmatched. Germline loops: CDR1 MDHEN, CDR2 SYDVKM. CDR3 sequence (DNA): TGTGCCAGCAGTCCCCCTAGCGGGACCTACGAGCAGTACTTC. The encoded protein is CASSPPSGTYEQYF. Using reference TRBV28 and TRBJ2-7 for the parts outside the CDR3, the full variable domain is DVKVTQSSRYLVKRTGEKVFLECVQDMDHENMFWYRQDPGLGLRLIYFSYDVKMKEKGDIPEGYSVSREKKERFSLILESASTNQTSMYLCASSPPSGTYEQYFGPGTRLTVT.

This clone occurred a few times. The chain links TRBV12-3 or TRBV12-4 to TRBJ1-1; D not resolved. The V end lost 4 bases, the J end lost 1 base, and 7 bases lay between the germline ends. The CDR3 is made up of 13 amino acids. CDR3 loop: CASSYGPNTEAFF. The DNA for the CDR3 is TGTGCCAGCAGTTATGGGCCGAACACTGAAGCTTTCTTT.

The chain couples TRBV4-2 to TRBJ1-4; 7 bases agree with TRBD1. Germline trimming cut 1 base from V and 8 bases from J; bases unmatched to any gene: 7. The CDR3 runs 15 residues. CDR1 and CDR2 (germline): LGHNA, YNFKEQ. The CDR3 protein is CASSQVIDRDEKLFF. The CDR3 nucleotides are TGTGCCAGCAGCCAAGTTATTGACAGGGACGAAAAACTGTTTTTT.

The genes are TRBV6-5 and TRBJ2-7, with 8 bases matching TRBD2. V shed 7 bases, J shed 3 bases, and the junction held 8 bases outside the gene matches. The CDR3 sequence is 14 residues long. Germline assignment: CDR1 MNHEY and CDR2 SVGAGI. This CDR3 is CASIRTSGNYEQYF. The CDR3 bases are TGTGCCAGCATACGAACTAGCGGAAACTACGAGCAGTACTTC.

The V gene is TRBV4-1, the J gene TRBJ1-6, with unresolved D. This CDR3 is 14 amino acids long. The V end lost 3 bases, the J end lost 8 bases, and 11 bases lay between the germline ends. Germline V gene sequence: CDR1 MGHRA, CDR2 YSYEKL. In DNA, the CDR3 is TGCGCCAGCAGCCACGAGGTAGAGGATTCACCCCTCCACTTT. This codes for CASSHEVEDSPLHF.

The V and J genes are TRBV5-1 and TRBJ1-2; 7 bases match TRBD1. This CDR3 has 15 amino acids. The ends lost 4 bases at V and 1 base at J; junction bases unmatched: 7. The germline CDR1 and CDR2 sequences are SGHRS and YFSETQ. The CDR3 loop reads CASSPGTADNYGYTF. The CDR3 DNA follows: TGCGCCAGCAGCCCGGGGACAGCCGATAACTATGGCTACACCTTC.

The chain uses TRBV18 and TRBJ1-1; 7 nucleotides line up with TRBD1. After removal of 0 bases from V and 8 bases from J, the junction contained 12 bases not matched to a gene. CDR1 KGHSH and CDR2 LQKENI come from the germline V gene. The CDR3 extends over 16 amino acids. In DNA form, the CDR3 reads TGTGCCAGCTCACCACCGGCAGGGGGAGTGTACAAGGAAGCTTTCTTT. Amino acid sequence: CASSPPAGGVYKEAFF.

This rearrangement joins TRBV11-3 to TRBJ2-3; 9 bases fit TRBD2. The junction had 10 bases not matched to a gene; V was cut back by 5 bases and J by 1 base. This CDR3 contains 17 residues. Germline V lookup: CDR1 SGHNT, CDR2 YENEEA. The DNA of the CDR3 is TGTGCCAGCAGCCAAGCGGGCGGGAGGGAGCGCACAGATACGCAGTATTTT. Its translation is CASSQAGGRERTDTQYF.

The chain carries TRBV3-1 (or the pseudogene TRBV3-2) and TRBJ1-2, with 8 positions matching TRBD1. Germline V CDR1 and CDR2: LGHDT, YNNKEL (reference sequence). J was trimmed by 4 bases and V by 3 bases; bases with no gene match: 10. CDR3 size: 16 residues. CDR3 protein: CASSHRDRGSSYGYTF. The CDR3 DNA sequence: TGTGCCAGCAGCCACCGAGACAGGGGAAGTTCCTATGGCTACACCTTC.

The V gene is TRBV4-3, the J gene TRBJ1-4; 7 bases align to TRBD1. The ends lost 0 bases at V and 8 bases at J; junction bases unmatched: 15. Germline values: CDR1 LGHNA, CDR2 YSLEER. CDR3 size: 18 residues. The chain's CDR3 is CASSQDLNRGTLREKLFF. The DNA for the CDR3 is TGCGCCAGCAGCCAAGATTTGAACAGGGGAACCCTTAGGGAAAAACTGTTTTTT.

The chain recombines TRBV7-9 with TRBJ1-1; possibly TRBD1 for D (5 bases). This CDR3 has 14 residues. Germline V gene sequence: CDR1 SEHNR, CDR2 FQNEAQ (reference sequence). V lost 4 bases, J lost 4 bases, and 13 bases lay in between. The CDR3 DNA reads TGTGCCAGCAGCTCCCCTGGGGGGGGCACTGAAGCTTTCTTT. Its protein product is CASSSPGGGTEAFF.

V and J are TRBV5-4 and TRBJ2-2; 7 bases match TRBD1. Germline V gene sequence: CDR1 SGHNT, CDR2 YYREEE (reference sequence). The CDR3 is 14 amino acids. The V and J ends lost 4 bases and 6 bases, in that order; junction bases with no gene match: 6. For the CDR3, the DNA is TGTGCCAGCAGCCGACAGGGCCGTGCCGGGGAGCTGTTTTTT. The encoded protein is CASSRQGRAGELFF.

The CDR3, as DNA: TGTGCCAGCAGTTTCACCCACGGGCAGCCCCAGCATTTT. This codes for CASSFTHGQPQHF. The chain couples TRBV12-3 or TRBV12-4 to TRBJ1-5; D is uncertain. V lost 3 bases to trimming and J lost 7 bases, with 10 bases between them. The CDR3 extends over 13 amino acids.

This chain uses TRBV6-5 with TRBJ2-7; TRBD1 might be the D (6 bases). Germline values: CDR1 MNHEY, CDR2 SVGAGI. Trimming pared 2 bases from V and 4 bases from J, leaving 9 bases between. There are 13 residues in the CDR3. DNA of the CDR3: TGTGCCAGCAGTTACAACAGGGATTACGAGCAGTACTTC. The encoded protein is CASSYNRDYEQYF.

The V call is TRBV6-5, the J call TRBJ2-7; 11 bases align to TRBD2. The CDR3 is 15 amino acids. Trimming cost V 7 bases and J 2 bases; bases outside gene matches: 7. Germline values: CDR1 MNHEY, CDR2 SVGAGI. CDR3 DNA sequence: TGTGCCAGCACCGTACTAGCGGGAGCCCCCTACGAGCAGTACTTC. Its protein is CASTVLAGAPYEQYF.

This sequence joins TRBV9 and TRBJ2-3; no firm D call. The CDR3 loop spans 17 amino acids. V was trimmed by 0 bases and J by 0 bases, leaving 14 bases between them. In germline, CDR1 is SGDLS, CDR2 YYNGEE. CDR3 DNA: TGTGCCAGCAGCGTAGGAGGCATACGTTCTAGCACAGATACGCAGTATTTT. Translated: CASSVGGIRSSTDTQYF.

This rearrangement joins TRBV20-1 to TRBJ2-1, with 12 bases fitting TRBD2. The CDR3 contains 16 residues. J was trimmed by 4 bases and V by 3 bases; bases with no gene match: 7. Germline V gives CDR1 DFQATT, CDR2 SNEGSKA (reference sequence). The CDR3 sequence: CSASLLAGGKYNEQFF. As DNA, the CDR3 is TGCAGTGCTAGTCTTCTAGCGGGAGGGAAATACAATGAGCAGTTCTTC.

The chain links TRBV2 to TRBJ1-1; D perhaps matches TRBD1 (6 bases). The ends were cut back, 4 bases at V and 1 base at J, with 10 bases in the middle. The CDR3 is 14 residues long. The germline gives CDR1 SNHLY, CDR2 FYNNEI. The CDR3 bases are TGTGCCAGCAGTGTAGACAGGCCGAACACTGAAGCTTTCTTT. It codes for CASSVDRPNTEAFF.

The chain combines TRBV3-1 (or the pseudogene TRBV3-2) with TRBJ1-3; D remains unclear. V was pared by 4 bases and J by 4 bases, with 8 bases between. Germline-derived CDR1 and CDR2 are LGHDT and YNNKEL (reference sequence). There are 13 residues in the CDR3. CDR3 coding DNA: TGTGCCAGCAGCCTAGCCGGGGGAAACACCATATATTTT. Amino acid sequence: CASSLAGGNTIYF.

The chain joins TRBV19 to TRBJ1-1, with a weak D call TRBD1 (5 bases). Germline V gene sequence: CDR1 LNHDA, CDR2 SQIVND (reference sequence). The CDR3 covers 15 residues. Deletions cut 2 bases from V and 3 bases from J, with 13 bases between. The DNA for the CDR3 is TGTGCCAGTAGTATATGGGGCCGGATGGACACTGAAGCTTTCTTT. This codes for CASSIWGRMDTEAFF.

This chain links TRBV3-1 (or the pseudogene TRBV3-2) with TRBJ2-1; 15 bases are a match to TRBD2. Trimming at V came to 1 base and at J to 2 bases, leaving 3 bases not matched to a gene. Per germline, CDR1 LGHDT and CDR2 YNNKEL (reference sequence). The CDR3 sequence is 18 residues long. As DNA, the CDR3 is TGTGCCAGCAGCCAAGGGACTAGCGGGAGGGGTACCTACAATGAGCAGTTCTTC. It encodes CASSQGTSGRGTYNEQFF.

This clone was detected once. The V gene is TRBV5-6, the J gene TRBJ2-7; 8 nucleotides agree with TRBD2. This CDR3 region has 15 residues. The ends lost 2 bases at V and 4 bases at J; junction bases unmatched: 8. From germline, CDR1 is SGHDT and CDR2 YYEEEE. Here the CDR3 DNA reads TGTGCCAGCAGCTTAAAAGGACTAGCTCCATACGAGCAGTACTTC. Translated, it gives CASSLKGLAPYEQYF.

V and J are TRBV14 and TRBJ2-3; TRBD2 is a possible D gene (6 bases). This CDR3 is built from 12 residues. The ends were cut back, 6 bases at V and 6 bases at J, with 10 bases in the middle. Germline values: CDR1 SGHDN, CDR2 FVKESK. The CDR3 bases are TGTGCCAGCAGACAGAGCGGGGATACGCAGTATTTT. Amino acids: CASRQSGDTQYF.

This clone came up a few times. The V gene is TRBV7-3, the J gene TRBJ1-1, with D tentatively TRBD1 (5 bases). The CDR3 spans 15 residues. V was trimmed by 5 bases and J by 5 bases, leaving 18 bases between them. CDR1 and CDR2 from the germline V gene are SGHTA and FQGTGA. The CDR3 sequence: CASSPGPSGGTEAFF. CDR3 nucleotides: TGTGCCAGCAGCCCCGGACCCTCGGGGGGGACTGAAGCTTTCTTT. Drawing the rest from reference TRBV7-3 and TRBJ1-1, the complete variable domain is GAGVSQTPSNKVTEKGKYVELRCDPISGHTALYWYRQSLGQGPEFLIYFQGTGAADDSGLPNDRFFAVRPEGSVSTLKIQRTERGDSAVYLCASSPGPSGGTEAFFGQGTRLTVV.